This TCR beta chain was observed in a study of metastatic and nonmetastatic thyroid tumors. This clone has just a few counts. Its antigen is undetermined. In the original processing: A classifier of distant metastasis in papillary thyroid cancer was built from CDR3 differences (across clinicopathological groups). Using MiXCR, TCRdb reanalyzed the PCR reads. The V and J calls and clone size are TCRdb's, not the authors'. The sample records roughly 24,000 clones, under 25% being singletons. Findings and limits, study-wide: In blood and tumor, TCR beta diversity was reportedly significantly higher in malignant thyroid tumors than in benign nodules.

No patient had received any treatment before thyroid surgery. Germline-derived CDR1 and CDR2 are SNHLY and FYNNEI. The CDR3 is 13 amino acids. V gave up 4 bases and J gave up 3 bases, with 10 bases separating them. The clonotype was recovered from a male donor with papillary thyroid cancer or a benign thyroid nodule (not recorded which). Some clones in this sample may be carry-over from other donors' samples. Sequenced: blood. The chain is built from TRBV2 and TRBJ2-7, with no clear D. The CDR3 DNA sequence: TGTGCCAGCAGTGCCCTTCATGGCTACGAGCAGTACTTC. Its translation is CASSALHGYEQYF. Supplemented by reference TRBV2 and TRBJ2-7, the full variable domain reads EPEVTQTPSHQVTQMGQEVILRCVPISNHLYFYWYRQILGQKVEFLVSFYNNEISEKSEIFDDQFSVERPDGSNFTLKIRSTKLEDSAMYFCASSALHGYEQYFGPGTRLTVT.